This T cell receptor (beta chain) comes out of a study of T cells in Graves' hyperthyroidism and ophthalmopathy. Newly diagnosed hyperthyroidism patients aged 18 to 65 years had disease lasting under 2 months. Every diagnosis used clinical symptoms, serum thyroxine and TRAb, thyroid ultrasound and orbital computed tomography. V lost 3 bases to trimming and J lost 3 bases, with 17 bases between them. CDR3 length equals 16 residues. Germline V gene data show CDR1 as LGHNT and CDR2 as FRNRAP. From RNA transcripts, TCR beta CDR3 regions were amplified. With the HTBI primer set, the TCR CDR3 went through a first round of RT-PCR. One entry per CDR3 protein results from TCRdb running MiXCR on the multiplex PCR reads. Counted here are over 700,000 distinct CDR3 sequences, more than 30% occurring once; the ten biggest clones make up 7.5% to 9.5%.

The sequence came from a man younger than 30 with Graves' hyperthyroidism. This chain joins TRBV12-5 and TRBJ1-1; D is perhaps TRBD1 (5 bases). Sequences were obtained from blood. CDR3 loop: CASGFHTGSGHTEAFF. The DNA of the CDR3 is TGTGCTAGTGGTTTCCATACAGGAAGCGGACACACTGAAGCTTTCTTT.